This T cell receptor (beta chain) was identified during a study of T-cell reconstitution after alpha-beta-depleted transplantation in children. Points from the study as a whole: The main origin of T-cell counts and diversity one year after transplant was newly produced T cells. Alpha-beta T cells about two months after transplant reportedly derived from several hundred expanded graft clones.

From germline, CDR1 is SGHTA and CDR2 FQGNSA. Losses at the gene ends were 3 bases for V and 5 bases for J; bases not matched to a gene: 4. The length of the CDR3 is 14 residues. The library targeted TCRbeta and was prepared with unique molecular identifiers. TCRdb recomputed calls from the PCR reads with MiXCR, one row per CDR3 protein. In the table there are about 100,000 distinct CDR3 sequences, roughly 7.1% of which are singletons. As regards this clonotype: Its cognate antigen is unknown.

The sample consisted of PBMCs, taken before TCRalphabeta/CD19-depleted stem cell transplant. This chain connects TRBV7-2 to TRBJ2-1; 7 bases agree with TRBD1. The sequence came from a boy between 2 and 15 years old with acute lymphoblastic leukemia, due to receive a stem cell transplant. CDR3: CASSFQGVDNEQFF. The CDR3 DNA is TGTGCCAGCAGCTTCCAGGGGGTGGACAATGAGCAGTTCTTC.